This T cell receptor (beta chain) stems from a study of low-dose radiotherapy and immunotherapy resistance in tumors. Study-level information: In Cohort 2, 1 Gy per fraction was delivered every two weeks, for a total of 13 Gy over 26 weeks.

First-strand cDNA relied on TRAV- and TRBV-specific primers spanning alpha and beta chains. TCR amplification ran 20 PCR cycles using constant-region and V-primer adapter primers. mRNA isolates were amplified via in vitro transcription. A single record per CDR3 protein comes from TCRdb applying MiXCR to the reads. The repertoire has under 70,000 distinct CDR3 sequences, around 23% of them found once; the top ten carry 6.7%. Time point noted: after trial treatment. Treatment indicated: LDRT plus nivolumab, ipilimumab, low-dose cyclophosphamide and aspirin (RACIN trial). Between the trimmed V and J ends, which lost 6 bases and 9 bases, there was a span of 15 bases. This CDR3 comprises 14 residues. Germline V CDR1 and CDR2: MDHEN, SYDVKM. This clonotype showed up many times.

The rearrangement links TRBV28 to TRBJ1-6; D is ambiguous. Sequencing was performed on PBMCs, taken after low-dose radiotherapy plus immunotherapy. This clonotype was obtained from a male donor with prostate cancer. CDR3 coding DNA: TGTGCCAGCAGCCCTCCCGCGCGGGGTTCACCCCTCCACTTT. Translated, it gives CASSPPARGSPLHF.